This entry lists 15 T cell receptor beta chains sequenced from one sample in a study of vaccination and CD4 T cells after COVID-19. The Oncomine TCR Beta short-read assay sequenced DNA from cultured CD4+ T cells. Each CDR3 protein is one row after TCRdb ran MiXCR on the PCR reads. This table has 10,000 to 15,000 distinct CDR3 sequences, roughly 48% appearing once. These TCRs are of unknown antigen specificity. Noted treatment: 10-day PBMC culture with coronavirus spike peptide pools or control peptides (ViraFEST assay). Sequencing was done on a sample of CD4+ T cells from blood, cultured in vitro. The receptor set was obtained from a human donor who had recovered from COVID-19.

This clonotype was counted a few times. The J gene is TRBJ1-6, the V gene TRBV19; no firm D call. The germline gives CDR1 LNHDA, CDR2 SQIVND (reference sequence). The V end was cut by 3 bases, the J end by 7 bases, with 10 bases between. The CDR3 is made up of 14 amino acids. The CDR3 bases are TGTGCCAGTAGTATTTCTCGCCTCAATTCACCCCTCCACTTT. Residues: CASSISRLNSPLHF.

The chain employs TRBV27 and TRBJ2-3; D remains ambiguous. The germline V gene has CDR1 MNHEY and CDR2 SMNVEV (reference sequence). With 8 bases removed from V and 0 bases from J, the gap between germline ends came to 6 bases. The CDR3 loop spans 12 amino acids. CDR3 in amino acids: CASLKSTDTQYF. The DNA for the CDR3 is TGTGCCAGCCTTAAAAGCACAGATACGCAGTATTTT.

CDR3 sequence: CASSTRQGTSNQPQHF. As DNA, the CDR3 is TGTGCCAGTAGTACTCGACAGGGCACCAGCAATCAGCCCCAGCATTTT. The chain links TRBV19 to TRBJ1-5; 7 bases line up with TRBD1. This CDR3 has 16 amino acids. Germline V gene sequence: CDR1 LNHDA, CDR2 SQIVND (reference sequence). V was pared by 4 bases and J by 1 base, with 7 bases of the junction left unmatched.

The count of this clonotype is one. V and J are TRBV6-5 and TRBJ2-1, with TRBD2 identical over 7 bases. Germline assignment: CDR1 MNHEY and CDR2 SVGAGI. Trimming at V came to 2 bases and at J to 6 bases, leaving 7 bases not matched to a gene. This CDR3 is 15 amino acids long. CDR3 nucleotide sequence: TGTGCCAGCAGTTACGCCCCGGGACTACCCAATGAGCAGTTCTTC. This sequence encodes CASSYAPGLPNEQFF.

The chain uses TRBV10-3 and TRBJ1-6; 7 positions match TRBD1. With V trimmed by 11 bases and J by 8 bases, 9 bases remained unmatched. Germline assignment: CDR1 ENHRY and CDR2 SYGVKD. The CDR3 contains 13 residues. The CDR3: CASKDRIDSPLHF. As DNA, the CDR3 is TGTGCCTCGAAGGACAGGATTGATTCACCCCTCCACTTT.

J is TRBJ2-1 and V is TRBV6-2 or TRBV6-3, with D possibly TRBD2 on 5 matching bases. The CDR3 runs 18 residues. The germline V gene encodes CDR1 MNHEY and CDR2 SVGEGT. The V end lost 2 bases, the J end lost 4 bases, and 21 bases lay between the germline ends. CDR3 loop: CASSYLPWGASSYNEQFF. The CDR3 DNA reads as TGTGCCAGCAGTTACCTCCCCTGGGGAGCTAGTAGTTACAATGAGCAGTTCTTC.

V usage is TRBV29-1 and J usage is TRBJ1-2; no clear D gene. V gave up 7 bases and J gave up 0 bases, with 12 bases separating them. Germline V CDR1 and CDR2: SQVTM, ANQGSEA. This CDR3 has 13 residues. The DNA of the CDR3 is TGCAGCGCTGGAGATGGGTCTAACTATGGCTACACCTTC. Amino acid sequence: CSAGDGSNYGYTF.

This clonotype appeared a single time. The rearrangement joins TRBV12-3 or TRBV12-4 to TRBJ1-5; TRBD1 aligns across 8 bases. The CDR3 spans 16 residues. Germline trimming cut 1 base from V and 7 bases from J; bases unmatched to any gene: 9. CDR3 loop: CASSLVTGVGGQPQHF. DNA of the CDR3: TGTGCCAGCAGTTTAGTGACAGGGGTGGGGGGACAGCCCCAGCATTTT.

In its sample, this clonotype was seen a few times. The V and J genes are TRBV20-1 and TRBJ2-4, with unresolved D. Trimming took 2 bases from V and 2 from J, leaving 22 bases between them. This CDR3 is 18 amino acids long. CDR1 is DFQATT and CDR2 is SNEGSKA in the germline V gene (reference sequence). CDR3 bases: TGCAGTGCTAGAAGGGATGGCGGATTGCTTTCGACCAAAAACATTCAGTACTTC. Encoded protein: CSARRDGGLLSTKNIQYF.

This clonotype is large by share. The J gene is TRBJ2-3, the V gene TRBV24-1; 8 bases agree with TRBD1. This CDR3 is 15 amino acids long. V lost 0 bases to trimming and J lost 5 bases; unmatched junction nucleotides: 3. Per the germline V gene, CDR1 is KGHDR and CDR2 is SFDVKD. The CDR3: CATSDLRTGGDTQYF. The CDR3, as DNA: TGTGCCACCAGTGATTTGAGAACAGGGGGAGATACGCAGTATTTT.

This chain links TRBV7-2 with TRBJ2-3; 14 bases agree with TRBD2. The CDR3 is 16 residues long. Trimming cost V 5 bases and J 3 bases; bases outside gene matches: 4. Germline-derived CDR1 and CDR2 are SGHTA and FQGNSA. The CDR3: CASSHGLAGGTDTQYF. The CDR3 nucleotides read TGTGCCAGCAGCCATGGACTAGCGGGGGGAACAGATACGCAGTATTTT.

This clonotype showed up just a few times. This chain joins TRBV20-1 and TRBJ1-2; D ambiguous. The germline V gene encodes CDR1 DFQATT and CDR2 SNEGSKA (reference sequence). The germline V and J ends were trimmed by 3 bases and 2 bases, with 7 bases remaining between them. The CDR3 sequence is 12 residues long. The DNA of the CDR3 is TGCAGTGCTAGGGTGCAGAACTATGGCTACACCTTC. It codes for CSARVQNYGYTF.

The chain joins TRBV27 to TRBJ1-5; D perhaps matches TRBD1 (6 bases). The CDR3 extends over 16 amino acids. Germline V CDR1 and CDR2: MNHEY, SMNVEV (reference sequence). V was clipped by 3 bases and J by 1 base, with 13 bases between them. CDR3 DNA: TGTGCCAGCAGTTTGGTGGCAGGGGCGAGCAATCAGCCCCAGCATTTT. Amino acids: CASSLVAGASNQPQHF.

This clonotype has a handful of counts. The chain is built from TRBV6-1 and TRBJ1-1, with D unclear. V lost 8 bases to trimming and J lost 3 bases, with 4 bases between them. Germline CDR1 and CDR2: MNHNS and SASEGT. CDR3 size: 10 residues. The CDR3 reads CASSDTEAFF. The CDR3 coding sequence is TGTGCCAGCTCGGACACTGAAGCTTTCTTT.

This clonotype appeared a few times. The V gene is TRBV7-6, the J gene TRBJ2-7; 7 bases line up with TRBD1. V lost 5 bases, J lost 0 bases, and 1 base stayed unmatched. CDR3 length: 13 residues. Looked up from germline, CDR1 is SGHVS and CDR2 is FNYEAQ. The CDR3 loop reads CASSPGGSYEQYF. The CDR3 DNA reads TGTGCCAGCAGCCCAGGGGGCTCCTACGAGCAGTACTTC.